This entry describes one TCR beta chain. Unmatched junction bases numbered 11, after V lost 7 bases and J lost 8 bases. Germline V gene data show CDR1 as SGHAT and CDR2 as FQNNGV. The CDR3 is made up of 14 amino acids. Time point denoted: patch test 3, about 24 weeks after DPC sensitization. As to treatment: therapeutic diphenylcyclopropenone sensitization with weekly scalp DPC. Donors were 18 to 70-year-old alopecia patients suitable for DPC. Using its own MiXCR run on the RACE reads, TCRdb lists one record per CDR3 protein. The data show roughly 97,000 distinct CDR3 sequences, roughly 27% seen once. The sample belongs to a study of human T cells and chemical hapten exposure.

V is TRBV11-2 and J is TRBJ2-3, with 8 nucleotides matching TRBD1. Sequenced here: whole blood, sampled in connection with sensitization to the hapten diphenylcyclopropenone (DPC). The receptor comes from a man in his forties with alopecia areata. Some clones in this sample may be carry-over from other donors' samples. CDR3 sequence reads: CASTLSRGRGTQYF. The CDR3 DNA sequence: TGTGCCAGCACCCTAAGCAGGGGGCGGGGTACGCAGTATTTT.